Presented here are 8 T cell receptor beta chains from one specimen sequenced in a study of CD8 T cells in Susac syndrome. Roughly 0.5 to 1 ug RNA was reverse transcribed with random hexamers. From the immunoSEQ multiplex PCR reads, TCRdb called clonotypes with MiXCR, one entry per CDR3 protein. This table has 210,000 or so distinct CDR3 sequences, over 90% appearing once. The sequencing input was CD4+ T cells from PBMCs. The receptor set was obtained from a human donor with Susac syndrome.

This clonotype came up once. The chain links TRBV9 to TRBJ2-7, with a weak D call TRBD2 (7 bases). V dropped 0 bases and J dropped 6 bases, with 16 bases sitting between them. The CDR3 is made up of 15 amino acids. CDR1 is SGDLS and CDR2 is YYNGEE in the germline V gene. DNA of the CDR3: TGTGCCAGCAGCGTAGGAGGGAGGGGGTTGAGCGAGCAGTACTTC. This codes for CASSVGGRGLSEQYF.

This chain links TRBV20-1 with TRBJ2-5; D is tentatively TRBD1 or TRBD2 (7 bases each). Germline V gives CDR1 DFQATT, CDR2 SNEGSKA (reference sequence). The CDR3 contains 14 residues. Trimming stripped 6 bases from V and 1 base from J, with 15 bases between. The CDR3 nucleotides are TGCAGTGCGGGGACTAACAGGGGCCAAGAGACCCAGTACTTC. Translation: CSAGTNRGQETQYF.

In this sample, this clonotype turned up a few times. This rearrangement joins TRBV13 to TRBJ2-7; possibly TRBD1 for D (6 bases). V was clipped by 5 bases and J by 2 bases, with 10 bases between them. This CDR3 has 13 residues. CDR1 PRHDT and CDR2 FYEKMQ come from the germline V gene (reference sequence). The chain's CDR3 is CASSRDTTYEQYF. The CDR3 DNA sequence: TGTGCCAGCAGCCGGGACACCACCTACGAGCAGTACTTC.

This chain connects TRBV7-2 to TRBJ2-3, with 7 bases that match TRBD1. This CDR3 comprises 14 residues. The germline V gene has CDR1 SGHTA and CDR2 FQGNSA. The J segment lost 1 base and the V segment lost 5 bases, leaving 3 bases of the junction unmatched. The CDR3 coding sequence is TGTGCCAGCAGCCTACAGGGGCGCACAGATACGCAGTATTTT. This translates into CASSLQGRTDTQYF.

This chain's CDR3 is CASSLSGVSHEHF. CDR3 coding DNA: TGTGCCAGCAGTTTAAGCGGCGTCTCCCATGAGCATTTT. The genes are TRBV28 and TRBJ1-5; D remains ambiguous. CDR1 and CDR2 (germline): MDHEN, SYDVKM. CDR3 length equals 13 residues. The V and J ends lost 2 bases and 14 bases respectively, with 16 bases between them.

The chain carries TRBV6-6 and TRBJ2-6; D may be TRBD2 (5 bases). Trimming removed 2 bases from V and 1 base from J, with 6 bases in between. Germline assignment: CDR1 MNHNY and CDR2 SVGAGI (reference sequence). The CDR3 has 15 amino acids. CDR3 region: CASSYGGSGANVLTF. CDR3 DNA sequence: TGTGCCAGCAGTTACGGAGGATCTGGGGCCAACGTCCTGACTTTC.

DNA of the CDR3: TGTGCCAGCAGCTTACCGCGAAGAAGAACAGGGGGCAAAGCAGATACGCAGTATTTT. This gives the protein CASSLPRRRTGGKADTQYF. This chain links TRBV7-3 with TRBJ2-3, with TRBD1 identical over 9 bases. The CDR3 has 19 residues. J lost 4 bases, V lost 2 bases, and 16 bases had no gene match. In germline, CDR1 is SGHTA, CDR2 FQGTGA.

This rearrangement joins TRBV24-1 to TRBJ2-2, with TRBD1 matching 10 bases. This CDR3 spans 17 amino acids. From germline, CDR1 is KGHDR and CDR2 SFDVKD. Trimming took 3 bases from V and 4 from J; bases not matched to a gene: 7. The CDR3 coding sequence is TGTGCCACCAGTGATGACAGGGGGCGCTTGGGCACCGGGGAGCTGTTTTTT. Its translation is CATSDDRGRLGTGELFF.